Detailed here is one TCR beta chain. Assay: immunoSEQ multiplex PCR; the TCRdb copy retains only in-frame clones and omits some. The sample lists over 85,000 clones, 91% seen once, with 0.25% to 0.35% in the top ten. This specimen comes from a study of OX40 agonist ivuxolimab in advanced cancers. It was autoimmune disease history or systemic immunosuppression that excluded patients. The V gene end was trimmed by 2 bases and the J gene end by 4 bases; junction bases not matched to a gene: 4. Germline V gene data show CDR1 as MGHDK and CDR2 as SYGVNS. The CDR3 is 15 residues long. This chain connects TRBV25-1 to TRBJ2-1; the match to TRBD2 covers 8 bases. This clonotype was obtained from an adult with an advanced solid tumor such as melanoma, head and neck, liver or kidney cancer. The sample was CD4+ or CD8+ T cells sorted from blood, taken in a trial of the OX40 agonist ivuxolimab. For the CDR3, the DNA is TGTGCCAGCAGTGAAGCGGGAGGACGGTACAATGAGCAGTTCTTC. Its translation: CASSEAGGRYNEQFF.